The 8 T cell receptor beta chains below come from one sample, sequenced in a study of OX40 agonist ivuxolimab in advanced cancers. The data were produced by immunoSEQ multiplex PCR, yet TCRdb's version contains in-frame clones alone and is incomplete. In the table there are about 150,000 clones, 94% of which are singletons. Sequencing was performed on CD4+ or CD8+ T cells sorted from blood, taken in a trial of the OX40 agonist ivuxolimab. These receptor sequences come from an adult with an advanced solid tumor such as melanoma, head and neck, liver or kidney cancer.

V is TRBV12-5 and J is TRBJ2-7; D assignment may be TRBD1 or TRBD2 (5 bases each). Germline CDR1 LGHNT, CDR2 FRNRAP. The CDR3 covers 14 residues. The V and J ends lost 6 bases and 0 bases respectively, with 12 bases between them. DNA of the CDR3: TGTGCTAGTGGCGGGGTGCAGGGCTCCTACGAGCAGTACTTC. Protein: CASGGVQGSYEQYF.

CDR3 sequence reads: CASSSNSWTANRNTEAFF. CDR3 nucleotide sequence: TGTGCCAGCAGCTCCAACTCTTGGACAGCAAACCGGAACACTGAAGCTTTCTTT. V and J are TRBV27 and TRBJ1-1; maybe TRBD1 (6 bases). This CDR3 has 18 residues. Trimming pared 6 bases from V and 1 base from J, leaving 24 bases between. CDR1 and CDR2 (germline): MNHEY, SMNVEV (reference sequence).

The chain carries TRBV7-3 and TRBJ2-5; D gene unclear. CDR3 length: 12 residues. V was cut by 5 bases and J by 0 bases, with 4 bases left in between. Germline loops: CDR1 SGHTA, CDR2 FQGTGA. The CDR3 loop is CASSRDQETQYF. CDR3 in DNA: TGTGCCAGCAGCCGGGACCAAGAGACCCAGTACTTC.

This clone has only one observation. The genes are TRBV6-5 and TRBJ2-5; D may be TRBD2 (5 bases). The CDR3 consists of 13 residues. V lost 2 bases, J lost 4 bases, and 8 bases lay in between. Germline-derived CDR1 and CDR2 are MNHEY and SVGAGI. CDR3 nucleotides: TGTGCCAGCAGTTACGGGGAGCGAGAGACCCAGTACTTC. Amino acids: CASSYGERETQYF.

On this clone: One end of the junction varies from germline; a read error may be responsible. The chain joins TRBV7-7 to TRBJ2-5, with 14 bases lining up with TRBD2. This CDR3 region has 16 residues. Germline CDR1 is SSHAT and CDR2 is FNYEAQ (reference sequence). The CDR3 here is CASSPGLAGASETQYF. CDR3 in DNA: TGTGCTAGCAGCCCGGGACTAGCGGGAGCGTCAGAGACCCAGTACTTC.

This chain joins TRBV4-1 and TRBJ1-2; 7 bases fit TRBD1. Unmatched junction bases numbered 6, after V lost 0 bases and J lost 5 bases. CDR3 length: 15 amino acids. Germline V gene lookup returns CDR1 MGHRA and CDR2 YSYEKL. The CDR3 DNA follows: TGCGCCAGCAGCCAAGAGGGGCAGGGGGGTTATGGCTACACCTTC. Amino acids: CASSQEGQGGYGYTF.

The genes are TRBV5-1 and TRBJ2-1; 11 nucleotides agree with TRBD2. The CDR3 runs 19 residues. Trimming removed 1 base from V and 10 bases from J; junction bases left unmatched: 19. CDR1 and CDR2 (germline): SGHRS, YFSETQ. CDR3 loop: CASSLSTATPGLAEGEQFF. CDR3 coding DNA: TGCGCCAGCAGCTTGTCCACCGCCACTCCGGGACTAGCGGAGGGGGAGCAGTTCTTC.

J is TRBJ1-3 and V is TRBV15; D is undetermined. The CDR3 is 17 residues long. CDR1 is LNHNV, CDR2 YYDKDF, per germline (reference sequence). Trimming removed 9 bases at V and 2 bases at J, with 23 bases between. The CDR3 here is CATQDPTNSYTGNTIYF. Written as DNA, the CDR3 is TGTGCCACTCAAGACCCCACGAACTCCTATACTGGAAACACCATATATTTT. Full variable domain (rest looked up from reference TRBV15 and TRBJ1-3): DAMVIQNPRYQVTQFGKPVTLSCSQTLNHNVMYWYQQKSSQAPKLLFHYYDKDFNNEADTPDNFQSRRPNTSFCFLDIRSPGLGDTAMYLCATQDPTNSYTGNTIYFGEGSWLTVV.